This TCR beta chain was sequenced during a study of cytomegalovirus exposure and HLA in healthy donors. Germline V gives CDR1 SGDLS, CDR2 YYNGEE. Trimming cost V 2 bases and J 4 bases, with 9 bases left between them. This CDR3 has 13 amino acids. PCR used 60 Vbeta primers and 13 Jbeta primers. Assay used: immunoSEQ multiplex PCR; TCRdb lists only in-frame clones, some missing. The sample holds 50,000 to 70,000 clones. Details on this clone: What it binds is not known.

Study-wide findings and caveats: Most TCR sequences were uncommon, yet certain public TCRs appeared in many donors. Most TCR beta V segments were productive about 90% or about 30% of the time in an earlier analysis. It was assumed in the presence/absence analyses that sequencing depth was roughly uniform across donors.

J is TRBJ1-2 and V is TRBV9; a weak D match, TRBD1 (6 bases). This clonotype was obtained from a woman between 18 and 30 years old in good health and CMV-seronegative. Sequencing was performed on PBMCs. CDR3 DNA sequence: TGTGCCAGCAGCGTGGCGGGGGCCTATGGCTACACCTTC. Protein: CASSVAGAYGYTF.